A selection of T cell receptor beta chains follows, all from one sample in a study of blood T cells in healthy people across ages. One entry per CDR3 protein, called by TCRdb with MiXCR from the 5' RACE reads. The table shows about 730,000 distinct CDR3 sequences, with roughly 43% occurring only once. The sample comprised blood. These TCRs come from a woman aged 60-75 years in good health. Each CDR3 is given with its conserved first and last residue. The order of the fields is D gene, J gene, clone size, V gene, CDR3 protein, CDR3 DNA. The D gene is left open where the match is weak. Not all rows give a size; the values are once, few, many and, for expanded clones, a class.

>-|TRBJ2-1|-|TRBV6-2/TRBV6-3
CASSYRAGNNEQFF
TGTGCCAGCAGTTATAGGGCAGGGAACAATGAGCAGTTCTTC
>-|TRBJ2-4|-|TRBV6-2/TRBV6-3
CASSYTEEVNQYF
TGTGCCAGCAGTTACACGGAGGAAGTAAATCAGTACTTC
>TRBD2|TRBJ2-1|-|TRBV6-5
CASSYPSSGGLAGDEQFF
TGTGCCAGCAGTTACCCAAGTTCGGGGGGACTAGCGGGAGATGAGCAGTTCTTC
>TRBD1|TRBJ2-5|-|TRBV3-1
CASSLVSTGMGTQYF
TGTGCCAGCAGCCTCGTTTCGACAGGGATGGGGACCCAGTACTTC
>TRBD2|TRBJ2-1|many|TRBV12-3/TRBV12-4
CASSLGSGRNNEQFF
TGTGCCAGCAGTTTAGGGAGCGGGAGGAACAATGAGCAGTTCTTC
>TRBD2|TRBJ2-7|-|TRBV7-2
CASSLGLAEGEQYF
TGTGCCAGCAGCTTGGGACTAGCGGAGGGCGAGCAGTACTTC
>TRBD2|TRBJ2-3|-|TRBV12-3/TRBV12-4
CASSSGLGLVVDTQYF
TGTGCCAGCAGTTCTGGACTAGGTTTAGTTGTGGATACGCAGTATTTT
>TRBD2|TRBJ2-3|few|TRBV20-1
CSARDRRLAATFTDTQYF
TGCAGTGCTAGAGATCGAAGACTAGCGGCTACCTTCACAGATACGCAGTATTTT
>TRBD2|TRBJ2-1|-|TRBV2
CASSSGGGRSNEQFF
TGTGCCAGCAGTTCGGGGGGGGGCAGATCGAATGAGCAGTTCTTC
>-|TRBJ1-2|-|TRBV6-5
CASSYSGKQSYGYTF
TGTGCCAGCAGTTACTCGGGGAAGCAGTCCTATGGCTACACCTTC
>TRBD1|TRBJ2-3|-|TRBV10-3
CAISPGQGASTDTQYF
TGTGCCATCAGCCCCGGACAGGGTGCAAGCACAGATACGCAGTATTTT
>TRBD2|TRBJ2-7|-|TRBV20-1
CSAGSGTSGVYEQYF
TGCAGTGCTGGCTCCGGGACTAGCGGGGTGTACGAGCAGTACTTC
>-|TRBJ1-2|few|TRBV2
CASILQESVGYTF
TGTGCCAGCATACTCCAGGAGTCGGTTGGCTACACCTTC
>-|TRBJ1-1|few|TRBV9
CASSVGASNTEAFF
TGTGCCAGCAGCGTAGGGGCCAGTAACACTGAAGCTTTCTTT
>-|TRBJ2-3|few|TRBV28
CASSFETGQLNTDTQYF
TGTGCCAGCAGTTTCGAGACCGGACAGCTTAACACAGATACGCAGTATTTT
>TRBD1|TRBJ1-2|many|TRBV27
CASSLGQGAYGYTF
TGTGCCAGCAGTCTGGGACAGGGGGCCTATGGCTACACCTTC
>-|TRBJ1-4|-|TRBV4-1
CASGQFLNPREKLFF
TGCGCCAGCGGCCAATTTCTCAACCCACGTGAAAAACTGTTTTTT
>-|TRBJ1-2|-|TRBV6-1
CASTGGLDYGYTF
TGTGCCAGCACGGGGGGGCTGGACTATGGCTACACCTTC
>TRBD2|TRBJ2-7|few|TRBV7-9
CASSLVVTSGFYEQYF
TGTGCCAGCAGCTTAGTGGTGACTAGCGGATTCTACGAGCAGTACTTC
>-|TRBJ1-1|-|TRBV10-2
CANETGLFAEAFF
TGCGCCAACGAGACAGGATTGTTCGCTGAAGCTTTCTTT
>TRBD1|TRBJ2-5|-|TRBV7-9
CAGSPGQGVETQYF
TGTGCCGGCAGTCCCGGACAGGGGGTCGAGACCCAGTACTTC
>-|TRBJ1-1|-|TRBV6-5
CASSETGAPETEAFF
TGTGCCAGCAGTGAGACCGGGGCGCCCGAAACTGAAGCTTTCTTT
>-|TRBJ2-3|few|TRBV2
CASIGSTDTQYF
TGTGCCAGCATTGGCAGCACAGATACGCAGTATTTT
>TRBD2|TRBJ2-3|many|TRBV29-1
CSVEGGSGSRTDTQYF
TGCAGCGTTGAAGGGGGGAGCGGGAGCCGCACAGATACGCAGTATTTT
>-|TRBJ2-1|-|TRBV7-6
CASSFRAESSYNEQFF
TGTGCCAGCAGCTTCCGAGCGGAAAGCTCCTACAATGAGCAGTTCTTC
>-|TRBJ2-2|few|TRBV4-3
CASSQVATGELFF
TGCGCCAGCAGCCAAGTCGCAACCGGGGAGCTGTTTTTT
>-|TRBJ1-5|-|TRBV2
CASSVKQDNQPQHF
TGTGCCAGCAGTGTAAAACAGGACAATCAGCCCCAGCATTTT
>-|TRBJ2-3|-|TRBV11-2
CASSKGLGTDTQYF
TGTGCCAGCAGCAAAGGCCTAGGAACAGATACGCAGTATTTT
>-|TRBJ2-7|-|TRBV12-3/TRBV12-4
CASSQISEISYEQYF
TGTGCCAGCAGTCAGATTAGCGAAATATCCTACGAGCAGTACTTC
>-|TRBJ1-2|-|TRBV5-1
CASSLNSPNYGYTF
TGCGCCAGCAGCTTGAACAGCCCTAACTATGGCTACACCTTC
>-|TRBJ2-1|-|TRBV29-1
CSAQPRPNNEQFF
TGCAGCGCCCAGCCTCGACCGAACAATGAGCAGTTCTTC
>TRBD2|TRBJ2-5|many|TRBV5-1
CASSLAGETQYF
TGTGCCAGCAGCTTAGCGGGAGAGACCCAGTACTTC
>-|TRBJ2-1|-|TRBV5-1
CASSPITGSSYNEQFF
TGCGCCAGCAGCCCCATTACGGGGAGCTCCTACAATGAGCAGTTCTTC
>TRBD1|TRBJ1-5|few|TRBV28
CASRDGQGGQPQHF
TGTGCCAGCAGGGATGGACAGGGTGGTCAGCCCCAGCATTTT
>TRBD1|TRBJ1-4|few|TRBV7-2
CASSRDSNEKLFF
TGTGCCAGCAGCAGGGACAGTAATGAAAAACTGTTTTTT
>TRBD2|TRBJ2-7|many|TRBV10-3
CAIRTSDSYYEQYF
TGTGCCATCAGAACTAGCGACAGTTACTACGAGCAGTACTTC
>TRBD1|TRBJ2-2|few|TRBV5-1
CASSRDRRNTGELFF
TGCGCCAGCAGCCGGGACAGAAGGAACACCGGGGAGCTGTTTTTT
>TRBD2|TRBJ2-1|few|TRBV27
CASSSIKGLAGDFYNEQFF
TGTGCCAGCAGTTCCATCAAGGGACTAGCGGGAGACTTTTACAATGAGCAGTTCTTC